This T cell receptor beta chain emerged from a study of T cells in Graves' hyperthyroidism and ophthalmopathy. This clonotype was seen a few times. As yet, its antigen is unknown. CDR3 length: 14 residues. Germline CDR1 LGHDT, CDR2 YNNKEL (reference sequence). V dropped 0 bases and J dropped 5 bases, with 10 bases sitting between them. Study-wide results and limits: Most thyroid-expanded clonotypes above 0.001 were also found in blood.

Template material for amplifying TCR beta CDR3 regions consisted of RNA transcripts. HTBI primers were the set used in a first-round RT-PCR of the TCR CDR3. TCRdb passed the multiplex PCR reads through MiXCR, listing each CDR3 protein once. In the table there are approximately 640,000 distinct CDR3 sequences, about 45% of which are singletons. The sequenced material came from peripheral blood or thyroid tissue (not recorded which). This chain connects TRBV3-1 to TRBJ2-5; D is possibly TRBD2 (5 bases). This TCR came from an adult man with Graves' disease, either hyperthyroidism or ophthalmopathy (not recorded which). CDR3: CASSQDLAEETQYF. Here the CDR3 DNA reads TGTGCCAGCAGCCAAGATCTAGCCGAGGAGACCCAGTACTTC.